This paragraph covers one T cell receptor (beta chain) sequence. In its sample, this clonotype was seen many times. Its antigen is unknown. Base qualities are not recorded, but no much larger clone differs from it by a single base. The library was obtained by 5' RACE. TCRdb names Illumina HiSeq 2500 as the instrument used. A second 7 to 11 cycle PCR used a sample-barcoded 5' primer and a J-beta primer mix. A unique molecular identifier was introduced onto each TCR beta cDNA molecule by a template-switch 5' adaptor carrying 12 random nucleotides. Each sample yielded at least 3 million CDR3-containing paired-end reads. First-strand cDNA was synthesized from all RNA with the Mint cDNA synthesis kit, primed by a TRBC-specific oligonucleotide. All cDNA was treated with uracil-DNA glycosylase and then went through a first 18-cycle PCR with the universal primers M1SS and BC2_uni_R. As for the original processing: For normalization, 1 million high-quality reads, each with a distinct molecular identifier, were randomly selected from each sample. Instead of being binned into consensus sequences, reads with shared molecular identifiers were discarded. CDR3 identification, clonotype clustering and error correction used MiTCR with a Q25 quality threshold and the strictest error-elimination algorithm. A nonparametric unseen species model with Euler transformation was used to estimate a lower bound on total TCR beta diversity. The raw public reads went through TCRdb reprocessing: fastp at Q25, MiXCR clone calling, in-frame beta chains kept. One record per CDR3 amino acid sequence lists the most common genes and DNA. The V and J calls come from TCRdb's annotation, not from the publication. The sample table holds 800,000 to 950,000 distinct CDR3 sequences, of which about 27% were seen once. The ten most abundant clones make up roughly a tenth of the sample.

The CDR3, from cysteine to phenylalanine, totals 10 residues. Of the read, only the CDR3 DNA is kept; its 30 bases are in frame from base 1. From the germline V gene (reference sequence), CDR1 is DFQATT and CDR2 is SNEGSKA. V lost 6 bases and J lost 8 bases; the stretch between them is 9 bases long. The data belong to a study of blood T cells in healthy people across ages (dated by TCRdb to between 2015 and 2016). About the full investigation: In model experiments, template switching captured roughly one uniquely barcoded TCR beta cDNA molecule for every two T cells. To track age-related changes in TCR beta repertoire diversity, the study relied on deep sequencing normalized with unique cDNA molecular identifiers. Four age groups were formed from the donors: young (average 16 years), middle-aged (approximately 42), aged (under 70) and long-lived (more than 75). The study analyzed two additional independent replicas of 1 million unique cDNA reads from the same blood draw for two donors, one aged 18 to 30 and one aged 80 or older. Findings and caveats that apply to the study as a whole: There was a strong correlation between observed TCR beta diversity and the percentage of naive T cells measured by flow cytometry. Compared with the aged group, the long-lived group had more naive CD4+ T cells, fewer expanded clones and increased TCR diversity, suggesting age selection. Because profiling used bulk unsorted PBMCs, naive and antigen-experienced compartments could not be compared conclusively. Because the CMV infection status of the donors was unknown, age-related changes in expanded clonotypes may potentially have been confounded. As age increased, observed TCR beta diversity per million T cells dropped in a roughly linear way, and a significant reduction was already evident by age 40. Estimates of total diversity based on one million sequenced T cells were regarded as lower bounds and as underestimates.

Donors were 30 to 45 systemically healthy Caucasian individuals from Russia aged roughly 6 to 90 years. Roughly 10 milliliters of peripheral blood were drawn from each donor into EDTA-treated Vacutainer tubes. Ficoll-Paque density-gradient centrifugation was used to isolate PBMCs, with at least 6.5 million obtained per sample. Trizol reagent was used to extract total RNA from PBMCs, with at least 6 micrograms per sample. For every donor, an aliquot of PBMCs went through flow cytometry to measure the percentages of naive CD45RAhigh/CD27high T cells. These sequences were also reported in another study, on T cells of mothers and their children. The second paper further reports: Nine systemically healthy Caucasian individuals served as donors, namely three mothers together with their six children. cDNA synthesis consumed the entire amount of extracted RNA, loaded at 1.5 ug RNA in each 15 ul reaction. In the second PCR, sample barcodes and 2-4 random nucleotides were introduced via the M1S primer. Each mother yielded over 9.5 million TCR beta CDR3 reads and each child roughly 2.9 million reads. TCR recombination output is similarly shaped by thymic selection in related and unrelated pairs, with a minor effect exerted by inherited differences. Normalized repertoire overlap in related mother-child pairs was always slightly higher than in unrelated mother-child pairs, but the difference was never significant. Persistent microchimeric T cell clones were not detected, at a sensitivity of approximately 100 clones per million clonotypes. In the study, deep NGS was used to compare the TCR beta repertoires of mothers and children, and features distinguishing related mother-child pairs from unrelated individuals were sought. Mothers averaged roughly 40 +/- 4 years of age and children averaged around 10 +/- 4 years. After adapter ligation was performed with NEBNext reagents, the libraries were sequenced on an Illumina HiSeq 2000 with 100+100 nt paired-end reads. To avoid cross-contamination, the mother libraries and the child libraries were prepared a month apart and sequenced in separate runs. Each donor had between about 500,000 and 2,300,000 distinct TCR beta clonotypes identified. Naive TCR beta clonotypes were estimated from low-frequency clonotypes matched to each donor's FACS-determined naive share, without sorting.

The clonotype comes from a woman in her thirties or forties in good health. Sequencing was carried out using blood. The sequence joins TRBV20-1 to TRBJ2-3; no D gene call is confident. The DNA is TGCAGTGCAAGTGACGGTACGCAGTATTTT. This yields the protein CSASDGTQYF.